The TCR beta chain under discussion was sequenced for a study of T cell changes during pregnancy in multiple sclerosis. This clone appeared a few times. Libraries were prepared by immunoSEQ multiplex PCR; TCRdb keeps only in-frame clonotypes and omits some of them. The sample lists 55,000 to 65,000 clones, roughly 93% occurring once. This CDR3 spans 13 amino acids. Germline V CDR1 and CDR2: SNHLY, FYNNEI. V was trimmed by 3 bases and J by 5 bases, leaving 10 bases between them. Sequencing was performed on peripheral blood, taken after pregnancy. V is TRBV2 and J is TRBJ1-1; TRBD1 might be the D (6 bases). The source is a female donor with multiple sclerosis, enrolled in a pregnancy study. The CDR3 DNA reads TGTGCCAGCAGTGAGGACAGAAGGACTGAAGCTTTCTTT. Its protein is CASSEDRRTEAFF.